A single sample gave rise to the 20 T cell receptor beta chains below, sequenced in a study of PD-1 blockade in classical Hodgkin lymphoma. The method was immunoSEQ multiplex PCR; TCRdb's version includes in-frame clones alone and lacks a portion of them. The data show fewer than 25,000 clones, roughly 90% seen once. Time point described: cycle 4 day 1 (C4D1), after 6 weeks of nivolumab. Every patient relapsed after autologous stem cell transplantation, and brentuximab vedotin exposure varied. Sequenced here: peripheral blood mononuclear cells (PBMCs), sampled before the fourth cycle of nivolumab. Receptors originate from a human donor with classical Hodgkin lymphoma.

The chain is built from TRBV15 and TRBJ2-2; D gene ambiguous. Germline CDR1 reads LNHNV; CDR2 reads YYDKDF (reference sequence). The CDR3 contains 14 residues. Trimming left V 0 bases short and J 2 bases short, with 4 bases between. This chain's CDR3 is CATSRDSNTGELFF. In nucleotides, the CDR3 is TGTGCCACCAGCAGAGATAGCAACACCGGGGAGCTGTTTTTT.

The V gene is TRBV5-1, the J gene TRBJ2-3, with 7 bases identical to TRBD2. The germline gives CDR1 SGHRS, CDR2 YFSETQ. The CDR3 runs 16 residues. Germline trimming cut 4 bases from V and 2 bases from J; bases unmatched to any gene: 10. CDR3 sequence: CASSPREAGTTDTQYF. CDR3 in DNA: TGCGCCAGCAGCCCGAGGGAAGCGGGGACCACAGATACGCAGTATTTT.

The chain recombines TRBV7-9 with TRBJ1-3; D not resolved. CDR1 is SEHNR and CDR2 is FQNEAQ in the germline V gene (reference sequence). The CDR3 runs 14 residues. V was shortened by 1 base and J by 1 base, with 5 bases between the two germline ends. This chain's CDR3 is CASSLDQSGNTIYF. The CDR3, as DNA: TGTGCCAGCAGCTTAGACCAATCTGGAAACACCATATATTTT.

The chain has TRBV5-1 and TRBJ2-7, with 8 bases lining up with TRBD1. With 4 bases clipped from V and 2 bases from J, the junction kept 5 bases outside the gene matches. Germline V gene lookup returns CDR1 SGHRS and CDR2 YFSETQ. CDR3 length: 14 residues. The CDR3 sequence: CASSNRDRTYEQYF. For the CDR3, the DNA is TGCGCCAGCAGCAACCGGGACAGGACCTACGAGCAGTACTTC.

The rearrangement uses TRBV6-5 and TRBJ2-7; 10 bases align to TRBD2. The CDR3 sequence is 15 residues long. Trimming at V came to 6 bases and at J to 3 bases, leaving 8 bases not matched to a gene. CDR1 MNHEY and CDR2 SVGAGI come from the germline V gene. As DNA, the CDR3 is TGTGCCAGCAGGGAACCTAGCGGGAGCAACTACGAGCAGTACTTC. Translating gives CASREPSGSNYEQYF.

The V gene is TRBV7-7, the J gene TRBJ2-5; D might be TRBD2 (5 bases). This CDR3 region has 16 residues. Trimming left V 1 base short and J 4 bases short, with 16 bases between. CDR1 SSHAT and CDR2 FNYEAQ come from the germline V gene (reference sequence). The CDR3 protein is CASSLVGGLFGETQYF. CDR3 sequence (DNA): TGTGCCAGCAGCTTAGTGGGCGGGTTGTTTGGAGAGACCCAGTACTTC.

V gene TRBV7-9 combines with J gene TRBJ1-4; D is possibly TRBD1 (6 bases). Trimming removed 5 bases from V and 17 bases from J, with 18 bases in between. CDR3 length: 12 residues. The germline CDR1 and CDR2 sequences are SEHNR and FQNEAQ (reference sequence). This CDR3 reads CASSGGPSLHFF. The CDR3 DNA is TGTGCCAGCAGCGGGGGCCCCAGCCTTCACTTTTTT.

V and J are TRBV11-2 and TRBJ1-2; D remains unclear. CDR1 is SGHAT, CDR2 FQNNGV, per germline. Trimming stripped 2 bases from V and 2 bases from J, with 12 bases between. This CDR3 is built from 15 residues. The CDR3 DNA sequence: TGTGCCAGCAGCTTATTAAGCGGAGGGAACTATGGCTACACCTTC. It codes for CASSLLSGGNYGYTF. Full variable domain (missing parts from reference TRBV11-2 and TRBJ1-2): EAGVAQSPRYKIIEKRQSVAFWCNPISGHATLYWYQQILGQGPKLLIQFQNNGVVDDSQLPKDRFSAERLKGVDSTLKIQPAKLEDSAVYLCASSLLSGGNYGYTFGSGTRLTVV.

V usage is TRBV4-2 and J usage is TRBJ2-4, with 7 nucleotides matching TRBD2. This CDR3 is 17 amino acids long. V was pared by 0 bases and J by 6 bases, with 11 bases of the junction left unmatched. The germline gives CDR1 LGHNA, CDR2 YNFKEQ. CDR3: CASSQERTGLERNIQYF. CDR3 DNA sequence: TGTGCCAGCAGCCAAGAAAGGACCGGACTAGAGAGAAACATTCAGTACTTC.

DNA of the CDR3: TGTGCCAGCAGCCTAAGACAGGTTACCGTCCTGAACTACGAGCAGTACTTC. The encoded protein is CASSLRQVTVLNYEQYF. This chain joins TRBV11-3 and TRBJ2-7; D might be TRBD1 (6 bases). Deletions cut 5 bases from V and 3 bases from J, with 23 bases between. Germline V gene data show CDR1 as SGHNT and CDR2 as YENEEA. The CDR3 spans 17 residues.

The V and J genes are TRBV7-2 and TRBJ2-7; possibly TRBD2 for D (5 bases). V gave up 5 bases and J gave up 6 bases, with 17 bases separating them. This CDR3 is built from 14 residues. Germline CDR1 reads SGHTA; CDR2 reads FQGNSA. CDR3 region: CASSPSDLAGEQYF. In DNA form, the CDR3 reads TGTGCCAGCAGCCCTTCGGACTTGGCGGGCGAGCAGTACTTC.

The rearrangement uses TRBV7-9 and TRBJ1-1; D not resolved. Germline CDR1 SEHNR, CDR2 FQNEAQ (reference sequence). V shed 2 bases and J shed 4 bases, with 14 bases lying between them. This CDR3 is built from 15 residues. For the CDR3, the DNA is TGTGCCAGCAGCTTAATGGGGTTGGGCTTCACTGAAGCTTTCTTT. Translated, it gives CASSLMGLGFTEAFF. The whole variable domain, remainder taken from reference TRBV7-9 and TRBJ1-1, is DTGVSQNPRHKITKRGQNVTFRCDPISEHNRLYWYRQTLGQGPEFLTYFQNEAQLEKSRLLSDRFSAERPKGSFSTLEIQRTEQGDSAMYLCASSLMGLGFTEAFFGQGTRLTVV.

The chain links TRBV6-1 to TRBJ2-7, with D unresolved. Germline V lookup: CDR1 MNHNS, CDR2 SASEGT. Trimming removed 4 bases from V and 2 bases from J, with 12 bases in between. The CDR3 contains 14 residues. CDR3 nucleotides: TGTGCCAGCAGTGCCTCAGACTGGGCCTACGAGCAGTACTTC. Its translation: CASSASDWAYEQYF.

This chain uses TRBV5-1 with TRBJ1-2; D unresolved. Germline assignment: CDR1 SGHRS and CDR2 YFSETQ. V lost 0 bases, J lost 3 bases, and 12 bases lay in between. The length of the CDR3 is 15 residues. The CDR3 is CASSLETTPYYGYTF. Written as DNA, the CDR3 is TGCGCCAGCAGCTTGGAAACAACCCCCTACTATGGCTACACCTTC.

The rearrangement uses TRBV23-1 and TRBJ2-5; TRBD1 matches at 8 bases. TRBV23-1 is classed as an ORF, of uncertain function. The CDR3 spans 16 residues. The junction had 7 bases not matched to a gene; V was cut back by 2 bases and J by 2 bases. The DNA for the CDR3 is TGCGCCAGCAGTCAACCGGGACAGGCGTCACAAGAGACCCAGTACTTC. Its translation is CASSQPGQASQETQYF.

In DNA, the CDR3 is TGCAGCGTTGACCCAGGGACCTACGAGCAGTACTTC. This encodes CSVDPGTYEQYF. The chain combines TRBV29-1 with TRBJ2-7, with D possibly being TRBD1 (5 bases). V dropped 3 bases and J dropped 2 bases, with 8 bases sitting between them. The V gene's germline CDR1 is SQVTM and CDR2 ANQGSEA. The CDR3 is 12 amino acids.

The chain uses TRBV25-1 and TRBJ2-7; D ambiguous. This CDR3 comprises 13 residues. Germline CDR1 reads MGHDK; CDR2 reads SYGVNS. V dropped 0 bases and J dropped 3 bases, with 6 bases sitting between them. CDR3 bases: TGTGCCAGCAGTGAATACGGAAACTACGAGCAGTACTTC. As protein: CASSEYGNYEQYF.

The chain has TRBV29-1 and TRBJ1-3; TRBD1 might be the D (6 bases). Deletions cut 3 bases from V and 0 bases from J, with 9 bases between. Germline V gives CDR1 SQVTM, CDR2 ANQGSEA. The CDR3 contains 14 residues. CDR3 amino acids: CSVEGGGSGNTIYF. The CDR3 bases are TGCAGCGTTGAGGGAGGGGGCTCTGGAAACACCATATATTTT.

The J gene is TRBJ2-7, the V gene TRBV18, with D possibly matching TRBD2 (5 bases). Trimming removed 8 bases from V and 0 bases from J, with 11 bases in between. CDR1 is KGHSH, CDR2 LQKENI, per germline. The CDR3 runs 13 residues. For the CDR3, the DNA is TGTGCCAGCACGAAGGACTTCTCCTACGAGCAGTACTTC. Its translation: CASTKDFSYEQYF.

This chain joins TRBV2 and TRBJ1-1; no reliable D call. Germline loops: CDR1 SNHLY, CDR2 FYNNEI. The V end lost 6 bases, the J end lost 2 bases, and 10 bases lay between the germline ends. The CDR3 loop spans 13 amino acids. CDR3 residues: CASSMGFNTEAFF. The CDR3, as DNA: TGTGCCAGCAGCATGGGCTTCAACACTGAAGCTTTCTTT.